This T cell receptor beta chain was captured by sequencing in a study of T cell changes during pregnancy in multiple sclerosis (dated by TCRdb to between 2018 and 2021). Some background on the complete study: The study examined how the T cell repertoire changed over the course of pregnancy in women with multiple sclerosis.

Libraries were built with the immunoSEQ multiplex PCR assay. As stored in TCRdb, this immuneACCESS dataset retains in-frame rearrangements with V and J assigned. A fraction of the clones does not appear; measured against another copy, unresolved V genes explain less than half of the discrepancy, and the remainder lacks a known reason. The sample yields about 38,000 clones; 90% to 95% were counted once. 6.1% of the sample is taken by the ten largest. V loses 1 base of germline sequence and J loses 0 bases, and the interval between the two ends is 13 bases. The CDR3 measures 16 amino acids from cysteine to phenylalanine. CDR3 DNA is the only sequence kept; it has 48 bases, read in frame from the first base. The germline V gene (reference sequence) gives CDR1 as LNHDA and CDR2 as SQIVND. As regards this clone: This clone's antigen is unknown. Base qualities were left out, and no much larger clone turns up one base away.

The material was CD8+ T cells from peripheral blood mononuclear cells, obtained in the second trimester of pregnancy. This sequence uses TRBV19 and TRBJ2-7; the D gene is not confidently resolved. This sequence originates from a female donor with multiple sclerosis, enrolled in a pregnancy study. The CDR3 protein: CASSIVLASPSYEQYF. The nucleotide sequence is TGTGCCAGTAGTATAGTTTTAGCCTCACCCTCCTACGAGCAGTACTTC. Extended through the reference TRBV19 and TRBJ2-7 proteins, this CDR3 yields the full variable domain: DGGITQSPKYLFRKEGQNVTLSCEQNLNHDAMYWYRQDPGQGLRLIYYSQIVNDFQKGDIAEGYSVSREKKESFPLTVTSAQKNPTAFYLCASSIVLASPSYEQYFGPGTRLTVT.